These T cell receptor beta chains were read from a single sample in a study of T-cell reconstitution after alpha-beta-depleted transplantation in children. TCRdb recomputed calls from the PCR reads with MiXCR, one row per CDR3 protein. The sample holds about 500,000 distinct CDR3 sequences; about 10% are singletons and the top ten take 14%. The input for sequencing was PBMCs, mostly from graft donor cells, taken 180 days after TCRalphabeta/CD19-depleted stem cell transplant. These receptors originate from a female patient aged 2-9 years who had a stem cell transplant for aplastic anemia, so the T cells may come from the graft donor. Both conserved end residues are part of each CDR3. Each record gives: clone size, J gene, D gene, CDR3 length, V gene, CDR3 protein, CDR3 DNA. The D gene is left open where the match is weak. Size tells how often a clone was seen (once, few, many) or the class of an expanded clone, and some rows leave it out.

.	TRBJ1-2	.	15	TRBV20-1	CSPFSFPGRNYGYTF	TGCAGTCCGTTCTCTTTCCCAGGGCGGAACTATGGCTACACCTTC
few	TRBJ1-5	.	14	TRBV20-1	CSAKPQGLGQPQHF	TGCAGTGCTAAACCCCAGGGGTTGGGACAGCCCCAGCATTTT
.	TRBJ2-3	.	15	TRBV11-2	CASSSSANKANTQYF	TGTGCCAGCAGCTCCTCGGCGAATAAGGCAAATACGCAGTATTTT
many	TRBJ2-7	.	13	TRBV28	CASSYWDGYEQYF	TGTGCCAGCAGTTACTGGGACGGCTACGAGCAGTACTTC
few	TRBJ2-3	TRBD2	17	TRBV5-6	CASSLLTSGSMTDTQYF	TGTGCCAGCAGCTTGTTGACTAGCGGGAGTATGACAGATACGCAGTATTTT
few	TRBJ1-1	.	15	TRBV15	CATSRDPEGPTEAFF	TGTGCCACCAGCAGAGATCCGGAGGGGCCGACTGAAGCTTTCTTT
many	TRBJ1-2	.	15	TRBV24-1	CATSDRRAYNYGYTF	TGTGCCACCAGTGATCGCCGGGCCTATAACTATGGCTACACCTTC
.	TRBJ2-7	.	14	TRBV7-2	CASSLRAFPYEQYF	TGTGCCAGCAGCTTAAGGGCTTTTCCCTACGAGCAGTACTTC
.	TRBJ2-2	.	18	TRBV28	CASSFRALQNRVTGELFF	TGTGCCAGCAGCTTCCGAGCGCTCCAAAACAGGGTCACCGGGGAGCTGTTTTTT
.	TRBJ1-5	TRBD1	15	TRBV6-5	CASIMPGQFNQPQHF	TGTGCCAGCATTATGCCGGGACAGTTTAATCAGCCCCAGCATTTT
few	TRBJ2-5	.	14	TRBV18	CASSPAPGPETQYF	TGTGCCAGCTCACCGGCGCCGGGGCCGGAGACCCAGTACTTC
many	TRBJ2-1	.	13	TRBV5-1	CASRGLSYNEQFF	TGCGCCAGCAGGGGACTGTCTTACAATGAGCAGTTCTTC
.	TRBJ1-4	TRBD1	14	TRBV28	CASSRDRVWEKLFF	TGTGCCAGCAGTCGCGACAGGGTATGGGAAAAACTGTTTTTT
few	TRBJ2-7	.	14	TRBV9	CASSVRGYGYEQYF	TGTGCCAGCAGCGTACGGGGGTACGGCTACGAGCAGTACTTC
.	TRBJ1-1	.	14	TRBV30	CAWALLTVVTEAFF	TGTGCCTGGGCCCTGCTGACAGTTGTCACTGAAGCTTTCTTT
many	TRBJ1-4	TRBD1	13	TRBV12-3/TRBV12-4	CASRITGGEKLFF	TGTGCCAGCAGGATTACAGGGGGCGAAAAACTGTTTTTT
few	TRBJ2-1	TRBD2	17	TRBV7-9	CASSPPRGSGIYNEQFF	TGTGCCAGCAGCCCACCCCGAGGCAGCGGGATATACAATGAGCAGTTCTTC
.	TRBJ2-5	.	13	TRBV19	CASLTSGQETQYF	TGTGCCAGTTTGACAAGCGGACAAGAGACCCAGTACTTC
.	TRBJ2-4	.	18	TRBV7-6	CASSTTGTAADGKNIQYF	TGTGCCAGCAGTACTACCGGGACCGCTGCTGATGGCAAAAACATTCAGTACTTC
many	TRBJ1-2	.	12	TRBV5-1	CASSLEGGSDTF	TGCGCCAGCAGCTTGGAGGGAGGGTCAGACACCTTC
few	TRBJ1-1	.	15	TRBV7-2	CASSIIAGLNTEAFF	TGTGCCAGCAGCATCATCGCAGGGCTGAACACTGAAGCTTTCTTT
few	TRBJ2-7	TRBD2	16	TRBV12-3/TRBV12-4	CASSRLQREGNYEQYF	TGTGCCAGCAGTCGCCTACAGCGGGAGGGCAACTACGAGCAGTACTTC
.	TRBJ2-2	.	19	TRBV14	CASSQEIVRGALDTGELFF	TGTGCCAGCAGCCAAGAGATCGTCAGGGGCGCATTGGACACCGGGGAGCTGTTTTTT
many	TRBJ2-1	.	13	TRBV7-2	CASSLAPKGEQFF	TGTGCCAGCAGCTTAGCCCCAAAGGGTGAGCAGTTCTTC
many	TRBJ2-7	TRBD2	17	TRBV3-1	CASSQDPPSGRSGEQYF	TGTGCCAGCAGCCAAGATCCCCCTAGCGGGAGAAGCGGCGAGCAGTACTTC
.	TRBJ2-3	.	21	TRBV21-1	CASSNDRTPYRGRFYEDTQYF	TGTGCCAGCAGCAACGATCGGACCCCTTATCGGGGGCGATTTTATGAAGATACGCAGTATTTT
.	TRBJ2-2	TRBD2	16	TRBV7-2	CASSLYLAGGPGELFF	TGTGCCAGCAGCTTATATCTAGCGGGAGGGCCCGGGGAGCTGTTTTTT
few	TRBJ1-6	TRBD1	14	TRBV6-1	CASSEDRGNSPLHF	TGTGCCAGCAGTGAGGACAGGGGCAATTCACCCCTCCACTTT
few	TRBJ2-3	.	15	TRBV5-1	CASSGRDGATDTQYF	TGCGCCAGCAGCGGCAGGGATGGAGCCACAGATACGCAGTATTTT
few	TRBJ1-1	.	14	TRBV2	CASIKTPGNTEAFF	TGTGCCAGCATCAAGACCCCAGGGAACACTGAAGCTTTCTTT
few	TRBJ2-5	TRBD2	18	TRBV7-2	CASSLALLTSGSQETQYF	TGTGCCAGCAGCTTAGCGCTGTTAACTAGCGGGAGCCAAGAGACCCAGTACTTC
many	TRBJ2-7	.	13	TRBV6-5	CASSYGGAGEQYF	TGTGCCAGCAGTTACGGGGGGGCCGGAGAGCAGTACTTC
.	TRBJ2-4	TRBD1	15	TRBV25-1	CASSELGGVRNIQYF	TGTGCCAGCAGTGAACTAGGGGGCGTGAGAAACATTCAGTACTTC
few	TRBJ2-3	.	13	TRBV18	CASSPTGPDTQYF	TGTGCCAGCTCACCAACGGGTCCAGATACGCAGTATTTT